Below are 22 T cell receptor beta chains sequenced from a single sample in a study of T cells in Graves' hyperthyroidism and ophthalmopathy. TCR beta CDR3 regions were amplified from RNA transcripts. Using the HTBI primer set, a first-round RT-PCR was run on the TCR CDR3. TCRdb used MiXCR to reprocess the multiplex PCR reads, holding one entry per CDR3 protein. This sample has about 46,000 distinct CDR3 sequences, with roughly 49% found just once. Sequencing was carried out using peripheral blood or thyroid tissue (not recorded which). The receptors originated from a woman aged 45-65 years with Graves' hyperthyroidism.

This chain joins TRBV14 and TRBJ1-1, with D uncertain. The germline V gene has CDR1 SGHDN and CDR2 FVKESK. The CDR3 has 14 residues. Trimming removed 2 bases at V and 0 bases at J, with 7 bases between. The CDR3 DNA reads as TGTGCCAGCAGCCAAATTGGACTGAACACTGAAGCTTTCTTT. Its protein is CASSQIGLNTEAFF.

Comment on this clonotype: This likely comes from a read error, as the CDR3 has no conserved phenylalanine or tryptophan at its end. The limits of the CDR3 on the DNA are not certain, so only TCRdb's listed CDR3 is given. V usage is TRBV20-1 and J usage is TRBJ2-2; the DNA was not used to check the table's D call, TRBD2. 16 amino acids form the CDR3, both terminal residues included. Germline values: CDR1 DFQATT, CDR2 SNEGSKA (reference sequence). CDR3 loop: CSARDRGSENTGELSS.

The chain has TRBV12-3 or TRBV12-4 and TRBJ2-2, with D unclear. V lost 6 bases and J lost 8, with 4 bases in between. This CDR3 is 10 amino acids long. The CDR3 nucleotides are TGTGCCAGCAGCCGAGGGGAGCTGTTTTTT. Amino acid sequence: CASSRGELFF.

This clonotype has only a few counts. The chain couples TRBV28 to TRBJ1-4; the D gene is possibly TRBD1 (5 bases). V dropped 7 bases and J dropped 8 bases, with 26 bases sitting between them. This CDR3 spans 17 amino acids. Germline V gives CDR1 MDHEN, CDR2 SYDVKM. CDR3 loop: CASTQEEGPALGEKLFF. CDR3 sequence (DNA): TGTGCCAGCACTCAAGAGGAGGGGCCGGCCCTGGGCGAAAAACTGTTTTTT.

V and J are TRBV24-1 and TRBJ2-2, with 15 bases lining up with TRBD2. J gave up 3 bases and V 4 bases, and 2 bases lay outside the gene matches. The CDR3 sequence is 17 residues long. Germline loops: CDR1 KGHDR, CDR2 SFDVKD. The CDR3 bases are TGTGCCACCAGTGACGGACTAGCGGGAGGGTACACCGGGGAGCTGTTTTTT. Residues: CATSDGLAGGYTGELFF.

Turning to this clonotype: The junction departs from the called germline gene at one end, perhaps through a read error. The rearrangement uses TRBV20-1 and TRBJ2-5, with 7 nucleotides matching TRBD2. CDR1 is DFQATT and CDR2 is SNEGSKA in the germline V gene (reference sequence). This CDR3 comprises 10 residues. Here the CDR3 DNA reads TGCAGTGAAGGACTAGAGACCCGGTACTTC. Amino acid sequence: CSEGLETRYF.

This clonotype came up many times. The V call is TRBV6-1, the J call TRBJ1-6, with D maybe TRBD1 (5 bases). The length of the CDR3 is 17 residues. The germline V and J ends were trimmed by 0 bases and 3 bases, with 12 bases remaining between them. CDR1 is MNHNS, CDR2 SASEGT, per germline. The chain's CDR3 is CASSEASGWFYNSPLHF. CDR3 DNA sequence: TGTGCCAGCAGTGAAGCGTCAGGGTGGTTCTATAATTCACCCCTCCACTTT.

This chain uses TRBV13 with TRBJ2-7; D is perhaps TRBD2 (8 bases). CDR3 length equals 15 residues. Trimming removed 10 bases at V and 0 bases at J, with 19 bases between. Germline V gene data show CDR1 as PRHDT and CDR2 as FYEKMQ (reference sequence). This CDR3 reads CATRGDLAGSYEQYF. The DNA of the CDR3 is TGTGCCACCAGGGGGGATCTAGCGGGCTCCTACGAGCAGTACTTC.

The chain joins TRBV7-2 to TRBJ1-6; D remains unclear. Germline assignment: CDR1 SGHTA and CDR2 FQGNSA. The CDR3 has 13 amino acids. V was cut by 2 bases and J by 10 bases, with 9 bases left in between. CDR3 amino acids: CASSLNAASPLHF. In nucleotides, the CDR3 is TGTGCCAGCAGCTTAAACGCGGCGTCACCCCTCCACTTT.

Turning to this clonotype: This may come from a read error, since a much larger clone is one base off. The conserved phenylalanine or tryptophan normally closing the CDR3 is absent here, so this likely arose from a read error. This sequence joins TRBV12-3 or TRBV12-4 and TRBJ1-5; 8 positions agree with TRBD1. The CDR3 is 16 amino acids. The trim removed 8 bases at V and 2 bases at J, leaving 11 bases unmatched. CDR3: CASSPGGGGRNQPQHL. The CDR3 nucleotides are TGTGCCAGCTCACCAGGGGGCGGCGGTCGCAATCAGCCCCAGCATCTT.

A remark on this clonotype: Because the CDR3's place on the DNA is in doubt, the DNA is left out and the CDR3 is given as listed by TCRdb. This chain joins TRBV29-1 and TRBJ2-2. The CDR3 region is 9 residues in length, termini included. Germline V lookup: CDR1 SQVTM, CDR2 ANQGSEA. CDR3 sequence: CSVEGSCFF.

This clonotype occurred many times. As DNA, the CDR3 is TGTGCCAGCAGTGAAGCCGGAAGTGGGTTCGGAAACACCATATATTTT. Protein: CASSEAGSGFGNTIYF. The rearrangement links TRBV6-1 to TRBJ1-3; no reliable D call. CDR1 is MNHNS, CDR2 SASEGT, per germline. V shed 0 bases and J shed 4 bases, with 13 bases lying between them. This CDR3 has 16 residues.

Ten or more counts support this clonotype. J is TRBJ1-1 and V is TRBV28; tentative D call: TRBD1 (5 bases). The CDR3 sequence is 13 residues long. Germline loops: CDR1 MDHEN, CDR2 SYDVKM. Trimming took 4 bases from V and 4 from J, leaving 10 bases between them. CDR3: CASSSPGGTEAFF. The CDR3 coding sequence is TGTGCCAGCAGTTCCCCCGGGGGCACTGAAGCTTTCTTT.

The table lists this clonotype with many counts. V and J are TRBV20-1 and TRBJ2-2, with D perhaps matching TRBD1 (6 bases). Germline V gene data show CDR1 as DFQATT and CDR2 as SNEGSKA (reference sequence). The CDR3 is 14 amino acids. Trimming left V 5 bases short and J 4 bases short, with 14 bases between. CDR3 DNA: TGCAGTGCTCAAAGACAGGCCTCCACCGGGGAGCTGTTTTTT. Translating it yields CSAQRQASTGELFF.

This clonotype showed up many times. The V and J genes are TRBV19 and TRBJ1-1; 7 bases fit TRBD1. The CDR3 totals 14 residues. Germline V gene lookup returns CDR1 LNHDA and CDR2 SQIVND (reference sequence). The V gene end was trimmed by 9 bases and the J gene end by 1 base; junction bases not matched to a gene: 8. The CDR3 nucleotides are TGTGCCAGCGCAAACAGGGGACGGAACACTGAAGCTTTCTTT. Translating it yields CASANRGRNTEAFF.

A note on this clonotype: The germline gene is not matched at one end of the junction; a read error may be the cause. The chain has TRBV9 and TRBJ2-2; TRBD2 aligns across 9 bases. CDR1 and CDR2 (germline): SGDLS, YYNGEE. The CDR3 runs 16 residues. CDR3 DNA sequence: TGTGCCAGCAGCGTACAAGCGGGGGGCAACGCCGGGGAGCCGTTTTTT. Protein sequence: CASSVQAGGNAGEPFF.

Ten or more counts support this clonotype. The rearrangement joins TRBV20-1 to TRBJ2-5; D might be TRBD2 (6 bases). The germline V and J ends were trimmed by 6 bases and 5 bases, with 13 bases remaining between them. The CDR3 runs to 12 residues. Germline CDR1 reads DFQATT; CDR2 reads SNEGSKA (reference sequence). CDR3 amino acids: CSAFGREETQYF. Written as DNA, the CDR3 is TGCAGTGCCTTCGGGAGAGAGGAGACCCAGTACTTC.

The chain recombines TRBV11-2 with TRBJ2-1; no reliable D call. The V and J ends lost 7 bases and 2 bases respectively, with 9 bases between them. Germline V gene sequence: CDR1 SGHAT, CDR2 FQNNGV. The CDR3 extends over 13 amino acids. The CDR3 here is CASNLGAYNEQFF. CDR3 sequence (DNA): TGTGCCAGCAATCTTGGGGCCTACAATGAGCAGTTCTTC.

This clonotype has at least ten counts. The rearrangement uses TRBV11-2 and TRBJ2-7; TRBD2 aligns across 8 bases. Per germline, CDR1 SGHAT and CDR2 FQNNGV. The junction had 13 bases not matched to a gene; V was cut back by 5 bases and J by 7 bases. The CDR3 extends over 15 amino acids. In nucleotides, the CDR3 is TGTGCCAGCAGCCCGCGGACTAGCCGGTTTTGGGAGCAGTACTTC. Translation: CASSPRTSRFWEQYF.

This chain connects TRBV7-3 to TRBJ2-7; 8 bases are shared with TRBD1. The V gene's germline CDR1 is SGHTA and CDR2 FQGTGA. CDR3 length equals 13 residues. V shed 4 bases, J shed 2 bases, and the junction held 1 base outside the gene matches. The CDR3 nucleotides read TGTGCCAGCAGCTCGACAGGGGCCTACGAGCAGTACTTC. It specifies CASSSTGAYEQYF.

This clonotype appeared a few times. Because the CDR3 is missing its conserved closing phenylalanine or tryptophan, this is likely a read error. The rearrangement joins TRBV27 to TRBJ2-7; D call uncertain. The CDR3 is made up of 15 amino acids. The V and J ends lost 4 bases and 0 bases respectively, with 13 bases between them. Germline V gives CDR1 MNHEY, CDR2 SMNVEV (reference sequence). The CDR3, as DNA: TGTGCCAGCAGTTCTTATGCGGTCCGCTCCTACGAGCAGTACCTC. This translates into CASSSYAVRSYEQYL.

This clonotype showed up many times. CDR3 bases: TGTGCCGGGGGACTAGCGGGAGAGCAGACCCAGTACTTC. It translates to CAGGLAGEQTQYF. The chain uses TRBV7-9 and TRBJ2-5, with 14 bases matching TRBD2. The V and J ends lost 11 bases and 6 bases, in that order; junction bases with no gene match: 5. CDR3 length: 13 amino acids. Germline V gene data show CDR1 as SEHNR and CDR2 as FQNEAQ (reference sequence).